These 23 T cell receptor beta chains were sequenced from one sample in a study of blood T cell repertoires in COVID-19. Clones were sequenced by immunoSEQ multiplex PCR, and TCRdb holds only the in-frame ones, with some missing. The table shows tens of thousands of clones, with 65% to 85% occurring only once. Input material: peripheral blood. The receptor set was obtained from a woman aged 55-69 years with acute or convalescent COVID-19.

The chain has TRBV6-6 and TRBJ2-2; D perhaps matches TRBD1 (6 bases). Between the trimmed V and J ends, which lost 6 bases and 7 bases, there was a span of 18 bases. This CDR3 has 15 amino acids. Germline V gene data show CDR1 as MNHNY and CDR2 as SVGAGI (reference sequence). CDR3 in DNA: TGTGCCAGCAGACTCCGGACAGCCCTACACGGGGAGCTGTTTTTT. It is translated as CASRLRTALHGELFF.

The chain employs TRBV5-1 and TRBJ2-1, with 10 bases identical to TRBD2. The CDR3 extends over 15 amino acids. Germline V gene data show CDR1 as SGHRS and CDR2 as YFSETQ. V dropped 0 bases and J dropped 5; count of bases not matched to a gene: 2. CDR3 region: CASSLVGLAHNEQFF. The CDR3 coding sequence is TGCGCCAGCAGCTTGGTGGGACTAGCGCACAATGAGCAGTTCTTC.

The V and J genes are TRBV4-1 and TRBJ1-2; D is unclear. V was clipped by 3 bases and J by 0 bases, with 14 bases between them. The CDR3 covers 16 residues. The V gene's germline CDR1 is MGHRA and CDR2 YSYEKL. CDR3 bases: TGCGCCAGCAGCCAGGGATCGCCGGGGACTAACTATGGCTACACCTTC. As protein: CASSQGSPGTNYGYTF.

The rearrangement uses TRBV6-2 or TRBV6-3 and TRBJ2-3; 7 positions match TRBD1. The CDR3 runs 15 residues. Germline V gene sequence: CDR1 MNHEY, CDR2 SVGEGT. J lost 3 bases, V lost 2 bases, and 5 bases had no gene match. As DNA, the CDR3 is TGTGCCAGCAGTTACCAGGGGGTTGGAACAGATACGCAGTATTTT. It codes for CASSYQGVGTDTQYF.

This chain uses TRBV25-1 with TRBJ1-3, with 7 positions matching TRBD1. Trimming at V came to 3 bases and at J to 0 bases, leaving 8 bases not matched to a gene. CDR3 size: 17 residues. The germline V gene encodes CDR1 MGHDK and CDR2 SYGVNS. The CDR3 reads CASSDPYRGISGNTIYF. In nucleotides, the CDR3 is TGTGCCAGCAGTGACCCATACAGGGGAATCTCTGGAAACACCATATATTTT.

This clone was observed once. The chain uses TRBV7-2 and TRBJ1-2, with unresolved D. Germline V lookup: CDR1 SGHTA, CDR2 FQGNSA. The ends were cut back, 2 bases at V and 2 bases at J, with 6 bases in the middle. The CDR3 is made up of 13 amino acids. The CDR3 nucleotides are TGTGCCAGCAGCTTATGGAGAAACTATGGCTACACCTTC. Translated, it gives CASSLWRNYGYTF.

The CDR3 protein is CATSTKRGGVPGELFF. The CDR3 DNA sequence: TGTGCCACCAGCACAAAGCGGGGGGGCGTTCCCGGGGAGCTGTTTTTT. The chain is built from TRBV15 and TRBJ2-2; 10 bases agree with TRBD2. The CDR3 loop spans 16 amino acids. The germline gives CDR1 LNHNV, CDR2 YYDKDF (reference sequence). After removal of 4 bases from V and 6 bases from J, the junction contained 8 bases not matched to a gene.

This chain joins TRBV10-3 and TRBJ1-3; D remains unclear. The V end was cut by 8 bases, the J end by 0 bases, with 5 bases between. The CDR3 has 12 residues. Germline CDR1 and CDR2: ENHRY and SYGVKD. The CDR3 region is CAISFSGNTIYF. The CDR3 region has the DNA TGTGCCATCTCGTTCTCTGGAAACACCATATATTTT.

The CDR3 spells CASSPLVGLAGSSYNEQFF. In DNA, the CDR3 is TGTGCCAGCAGCCCCCTCGTCGGACTAGCGGGGAGCTCCTACAATGAGCAGTTCTTC. The chain joins TRBV7-8 to TRBJ2-1, with 12 bases lining up with TRBD2. Trimming removed 5 bases from V and 0 bases from J; junction bases left unmatched: 11. The germline V gene encodes CDR1 SGHVS and CDR2 FQNEAQ. This CDR3 contains 19 residues.

This chain uses TRBV19 with TRBJ2-7, with TRBD2 matching over 10 bases. Germline V gene data show CDR1 as LNHDA and CDR2 as SQIVND (reference sequence). V shed 4 bases, J shed 1 base, and the junction held 1 base outside the gene matches. This CDR3 is 14 amino acids long. CDR3 sequence: CASSTAGGSYEQYF. The CDR3 DNA sequence: TGTGCCAGTAGTACAGCGGGAGGGTCCTACGAGCAGTACTTC.

This chain joins TRBV25-1 and TRBJ1-1; a weak D match, TRBD1 (6 bases). V lost 5 bases and J 4 bases, leaving 17 bases between the germline ends. Germline loops: CDR1 MGHDK, CDR2 SYGVNS. This CDR3 is 15 amino acids long. CDR3 bases: TGTGCCAGCAGTAGCAGCCGTCAGGGGACCACTGAAGCTTTCTTT. Its translation is CASSSSRQGTTEAFF. Full variable domain (rest looked up from reference TRBV25-1 and TRBJ1-1): EADIYQTPRYLVIGTGKKITLECSQTMGHDKMYWYQQDPGMELHLIHYSYGVNSTEKGDLSSESTVSRIRTEHFPLTLESARPSHTSQYLCASSSSRQGTTEAFFGQGTRLTVV.

V usage is TRBV4-1 and J usage is TRBJ2-7; 7 bases line up with TRBD1. The germline CDR1 and CDR2 sequences are MGHRA and YSYEKL. This CDR3 has 18 amino acids. With 4 bases clipped from V and 4 bases from J, the junction kept 19 bases outside the gene matches. In nucleotides, the CDR3 is TGCGCCAGCAGCCGGACCCTCGGGACAGCTAGAATGATATACGAGCAGTACTTC. This codes for CASSRTLGTARMIYEQYF.

The chain combines TRBV13 with TRBJ2-1; D gene ambiguous. Between the trimmed V and J ends, which lost 7 bases and 9 bases, there was a span of 10 bases. Germline V gives CDR1 PRHDT, CDR2 FYEKMQ (reference sequence). CDR3 length: 11 amino acids. The DNA for the CDR3 is TGTGCCAGCATCCTCTCCGGTGAGCAGTTCTTC. This sequence encodes CASILSGEQFF.

The rearrangement joins TRBV11-3 to TRBJ2-1; TRBD1 might be the D (5 bases). The CDR3 is 17 amino acids. Looked up from germline, CDR1 is SGHNT and CDR2 is YENEEA. The V end was cut by 3 bases, the J end by 6 bases, with 21 bases between. The CDR3 loop is CASSFPTGRGWANEQFF. CDR3 bases: TGTGCCAGCAGCTTCCCAACGGGTAGGGGATGGGCCAATGAGCAGTTCTTC.

V gene TRBV19 combines with J gene TRBJ1-5; TRBD1 matches at 11 bases. The length of the CDR3 is 15 residues. Germline V gene lookup returns CDR1 LNHDA and CDR2 SQIVND (reference sequence). V was pared by 3 bases and J by 5 bases, with 3 bases of the junction left unmatched. CDR3 DNA sequence: TGTGCCAGTAGTATTAGGGGACAGGGGGATCAGCCCCAGCATTTT. Residues: CASSIRGQGDQPQHF.

The chain uses TRBV24-1 and TRBJ1-1, with D possibly matching TRBD1 (5 bases). V was shortened by 4 bases and J by 12 bases, with 17 bases between the two germline ends. Germline V gives CDR1 KGHDR, CDR2 SFDVKD. The CDR3 sequence is 13 residues long. The CDR3 sequence: CATSDDRGRRTFF. The DNA of the CDR3 is TGTGCCACCAGTGACGACAGAGGGAGGAGAACTTTCTTT.

This rearrangement joins TRBV24-1 to TRBJ2-1; TRBD2 agrees at 9 bases. Trimming at V came to 4 bases and at J to 5 bases, leaving 5 bases not matched to a gene. Germline V lookup: CDR1 KGHDR, CDR2 SFDVKD. The CDR3 covers 15 residues. CDR3 sequence reads: CATSDGLASNNEQFF. CDR3 nucleotide sequence: TGTGCCACCAGTGACGGACTAGCGAGTAACAATGAGCAGTTCTTC.

The CDR3 coding sequence is TGTGCCAGCAGTAAGGAAGAGGGACAGCTCTCTGGCTACACCTTC. It yields the protein CASSKEEGQLSGYTF. The chain couples TRBV2 to TRBJ1-2, with 7 bases aligning to TRBD1. This CDR3 has 15 amino acids. With V trimmed by 5 bases and J by 7 bases, 13 bases remained unmatched. CDR1 and CDR2 from the germline V gene are SNHLY and FYNNEI.

The chain uses TRBV6-5 and TRBJ1-6; TRBD1 agrees at 7 bases. This CDR3 has 15 amino acids. The trim removed 7 bases at V and 10 bases at J, leaving 13 bases unmatched. Germline CDR1 MNHEY, CDR2 SVGAGI. CDR3 sequence: CASKIEQGFGSPLHF. The DNA for the CDR3 is TGTGCCAGCAAAATTGAACAGGGGTTTGGATCACCCCTCCACTTT.

V is TRBV27 and J is TRBJ1-1; 9 nucleotides agree with TRBD1. Germline-derived CDR1 and CDR2 are MNHEY and SMNVEV (reference sequence). The CDR3 length is 19 residues. V was clipped by 4 bases and J by 1 base; unmatched bases: 16. CDR3 nucleotides: TGTGCCAGCAGTTCTGACAGGGGGGGCAAATCGGCGGGGAACACTGAAGCTTTCTTT. It codes for CASSSDRGGKSAGNTEAFF.

The chain employs TRBV30 and TRBJ2-1; the match to TRBD1 covers 7 bases. Trimming removed 0 bases from V and 5 bases from J; junction bases left unmatched: 7. Germline V CDR1 and CDR2: GTSNPN, SVGIG (reference sequence). The CDR3 has 15 amino acids. CDR3 sequence reads: CAWSVGGPSNNEQFF. The CDR3 nucleotides read TGTGCCTGGAGTGTAGGGGGCCCTTCAAACAATGAGCAGTTCTTC.

The V call is TRBV9, the J call TRBJ1-2, with TRBD1 identical over 8 bases. J lost 8 bases, V lost 4 bases, and 13 bases had no gene match. The CDR3 runs 15 residues. Per the germline V gene, CDR1 is SGDLS and CDR2 is YYNGEE. The CDR3 DNA reads TGTGCCAGCAGCCCGACAGGGGAAGCTCAAAAGGGCTACACCTTC. Residues: CASSPTGEAQKGYTF.

J is TRBJ2-1 and V is TRBV24-1, with 8 bases aligning to TRBD1. V lost 4 bases, J lost 2 bases, and 9 bases stayed unmatched. The CDR3 has 17 residues. In germline, CDR1 is KGHDR, CDR2 SFDVKD. CDR3 DNA sequence: TGTGCCACCAGTGAACCCGACAGGGGTGACCCCTACAATGAGCAGTTCTTC. Translated, it gives CATSEPDRGDPYNEQFF.